This T cell receptor (beta chain) was obtained from a study of shared clonotypes between healthy human individuals (dated by TCRdb to the early 2020s). Turning to the overall study: The cohort included three men and two women between 18 and 49 years of age. For each donor, CD4 naive and CD4 memory were each given three plates, CD8 naive was given two plates, and CD8 memory was given one plate. The study deeply sequenced blood TCR repertoires of about 5 healthy adults to estimate repertoire size and the extent of clonotype sharing between individuals. Libraries were prepared and TCR repertoires were sequenced by different laboratories using diverse techniques, in order to increase sequencing depth and limit assay-specific biases. Between about 0.85 and 8.9 billion PBMCs per donor were obtained by leukapheresis.

Beyond this particular receptor, the publication reports: Sampling was limited to blood, and TCR repertoires in tissue likely differ from TCR repertoires in blood. Because the study included only a small number of donors, the genetic and exposure-history diversity represented was limited. Larger estimated clonotype richness was generally found for naive subsets than for memory subsets. Incomplete sequencing was indicated by rarefaction of sorted-subset datasets, despite the large sequencing depth. Pairwise subsampling indicated that sequencing depth was expected to affect the degree of clonotype sharing among donors. Compared with non-shared clonotypes, clonotypes shared by all four sorted-subset donors had higher generation probabilities. About 5% of naive CD4, 3.5% of naive CD8, roughly 2.4% of memory CD4, and around 0.4% of memory CD8 clonotypes were shared across a handful of donors.

Per the germline V gene, MNHNS is the CDR1 and SASEGT is the CDR2. V is shortened by 4 bases, J by 5 bases, and the region joining them spans 15 bases. Measured from the cysteine to the phenylalanine, the CDR3 is 14 residues long. CDR3 DNA is the only sequence kept; it has 42 bases, read in frame from the first base. Using the deep immunoSEQ assay, TCR CDR3 regions were amplified from genomic DNA by multiplex PCR. For each cell subset, the extracted genomic DNA was distributed evenly across all wells of several immunoSEQ 96-well plates, and each plate served as one replicate. For sorted subsets, each replicate PCR was loaded with roughly 200 ng genomic DNA, equivalent to roughly 30,000 T cell genomes. The purified libraries were quantified using a Qubit 3.0 fluorometer, sized with a Bioanalyzer 2100, and then quantified again using the KAPA Library Quantification kit. A separate single-read 150-cycle Illumina NextSeq 550 flow cell was used to sequence each immunoSEQ 96-well plate. The paper's data handling went like this. Because the immunoSEQ output included only junctional sequences and no quality scores, the filtering could not be the same as the filtering used for full-length reads. Sequences were annotated with PyIR, a Python wrapper for IgBLAST v1.9, using IMGT germline references to assign V/J genes and CDR3. Reads were filtered out if the reads had weak V/J assignments (E-value above 1e-6), no CDR3, stop codons, out-of-frame junctions, or ambiguous translated residues. V3J clonotypes were defined by identical inferred V gene, J gene, and CDR3 amino acid sequence. Percentage overlap between repertoires was calculated by dividing the number of shared unique clonotypes by the size of the smaller repertoire. RTK rarefaction, the Chao1 estimator, and Recon v2.1 estimates of unobserved clonotypes were used to assess repertoire richness. For all TCRbeta clonotypes obtained by the gDNA method from four donors, generation probabilities were computed with OLGA. Drawn from immuneACCESS, this table holds only the in-frame rearrangements with V and J called that TCRdb kept. Clones are partly lost; checked studies trace under half to an unresolved V gene and leave the rest unexplained. The D gene and trimming were derived from the DNA, and the V and J assignments and clone size from that table. The sample table records some 2 million clones; 95% of these occur just once. Around 0.13% of the sample goes to the ten largest clones.

The donors were healthy, HIV-negative adults who had no recently reported acute infections or vaccinations. Every donor was a Caucasian adult living in Nashville, Tennessee, USA. Magnetic negative selection was used to enrich CD4+ T cells, after which naive cells were positively selected on CD45RA and the negative fraction became the memory subset. Blood was collected by leukapheresis, and PBMCs were isolated by Ficoll-Histopaque density gradient centrifugation and then cryopreserved in liquid nitrogen vapor phase. Analytical flow cytometry was used to check the purity and quantity of each magnetically sorted T cell population. From each sorted fraction, genomic DNA was isolated and quantified by UV absorbance on a Nanodrop 2000c. As for this clone: The antigen it recognizes is unknown. The sample holds no much larger clone one base away, and base qualities are not on file.

The source material was naive CD4+ T cells sorted from blood. The cell subset or site tag for this specimen amounts to: CD45RA+ positively selected. This chain joins TRBV6-1 to TRBJ2-7, and TRBD1 may be the D gene, going by 5 matching bases. This receptor was identified in a young man in good health. For the CDR3, the sequence is CASSGTGAGNEQYF. The sequenced DNA: TGTGCCAGCAGTGGAACTGGGGCAGGGAACGAGCAGTACTTC.